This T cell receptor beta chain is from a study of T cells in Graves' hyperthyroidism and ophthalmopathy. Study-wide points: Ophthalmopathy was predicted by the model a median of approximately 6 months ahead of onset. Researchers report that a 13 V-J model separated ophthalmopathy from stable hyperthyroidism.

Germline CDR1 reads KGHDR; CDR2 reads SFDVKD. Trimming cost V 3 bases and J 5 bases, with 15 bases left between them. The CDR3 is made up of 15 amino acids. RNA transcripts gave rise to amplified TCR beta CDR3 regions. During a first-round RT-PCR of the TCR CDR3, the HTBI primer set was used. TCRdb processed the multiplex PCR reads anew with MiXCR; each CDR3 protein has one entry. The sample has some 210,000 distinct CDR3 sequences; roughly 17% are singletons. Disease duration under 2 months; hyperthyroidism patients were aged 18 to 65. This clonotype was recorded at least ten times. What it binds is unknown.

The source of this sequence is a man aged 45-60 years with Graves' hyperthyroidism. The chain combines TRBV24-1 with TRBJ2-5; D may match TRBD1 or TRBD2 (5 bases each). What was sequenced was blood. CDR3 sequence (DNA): TGTGCCACCAGTGATCCCGGGACCCAAGGGGAGACCCAGTACTTC. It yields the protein CATSDPGTQGETQYF.